What follows is one T cell receptor beta chain and its context. This same CDR3 is encoded by further DNA sequences in the sample. The sample is drawn from a study of control samples from healthy donors and cancer patients. Sequencing used immunoSEQ multiplex PCR; TCRdb keeps in-frame clones, though not all of them. The sample includes 120,000 or so clones, 87% of them seen just once. The source material was blood. The sequence was collected from a man aged 18 to 29 in good health.

CDR3 amino acids: CASIGGSGRAYEQFF. In nucleotides, the CDR3 is TGTGCCAGTATCGGGGGTAGCGGGAGGGCCTATGAGCAGTTCTTC. J is TRBJ2-1 and V is TRBV19, with 11 bases aligning to TRBD2. Germline CDR1 is LNHDA and CDR2 is SQIVND (reference sequence). Unmatched junction bases numbered 10, after V lost 7 bases and J lost 8 bases. CDR3 size: 15 residues. Supplemented by reference TRBV19 and TRBJ2-1, the full variable domain reads DGGITQSPKYLFRKEGQNVTLSCEQNLNHDAMYWYRQDPGQGLRLIYYSQIVNDFQKGDIAEGYSVSREKKESFPLTVTSAQKNPTAFYLCASIGGSGRAYEQFFGPGTRLTVL.